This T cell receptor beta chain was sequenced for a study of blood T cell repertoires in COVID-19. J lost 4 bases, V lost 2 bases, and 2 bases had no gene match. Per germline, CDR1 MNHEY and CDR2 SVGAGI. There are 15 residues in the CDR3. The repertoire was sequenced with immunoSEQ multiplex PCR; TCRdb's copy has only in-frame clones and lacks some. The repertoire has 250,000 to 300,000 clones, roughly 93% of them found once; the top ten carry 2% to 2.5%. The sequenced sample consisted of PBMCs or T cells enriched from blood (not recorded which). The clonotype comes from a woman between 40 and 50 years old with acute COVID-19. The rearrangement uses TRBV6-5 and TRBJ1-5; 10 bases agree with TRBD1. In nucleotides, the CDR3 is TGTGCCAGCAGTTACAGGACAGGGGGGAATCAGCCCCAGCATTTT. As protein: CASSYRTGGNQPQHF.